The 10 T cell receptor beta chains reported below all come from one sample, sequenced in a study of early T cells in non-severe SARS-CoV-2 infection (dated by TCRdb to the early 2020s). Libraries came from 5' RACE. Data came from a NextSeq 500. Through fastp at Q25 and MiXCR, TCRdb rebuilt clones from the public reads, retaining in-frame beta chains. Rows merge per CDR3 protein into single entries with the most common DNA and genes. This sample gives about 77,000 distinct CDR3 sequences in total; around 5% of them show up just once. 7.3% of the sample goes to the ten largest clones. Sequenced material: whole blood, taken at baseline. The receptor set was obtained from an adult who was a healthcare worker with PCR-confirmed SARS-CoV-2 infection or an uninfected control (not recorded which).

This clonotype has a count of ten or more. The chain joins TRBV7-8 to TRBJ2-7, with TRBD2 identical over 10 bases. Germline CDR1 and CDR2: SGHVS and FQNEAQ. The CDR3 consists of 15 residues. Losses at the gene ends were 6 bases for V and 6 bases for J; bases not matched to a gene: 11. Here the CDR3 reads CASSYSSGRLGEQYF. DNA of the CDR3: TGTGCCAGCAGTTACAGTAGCGGGAGGTTGGGCGAGCAGTACTTC.

CDR3 DNA sequence: TGTGCCAGCAGCTCCCCAGGGACTCGCACAGATACGCAGTATTTT. This codes for CASSSPGTRTDTQYF. The chain combines TRBV3-1 with TRBJ2-3, with a weak D call TRBD2 (6 bases). Germline lookup yields CDR1 LGHDT and CDR2 YNNKEL (reference sequence). There are 15 residues in the CDR3. Trimming took off 5 bases at V and 1 base at J, with 13 bases between the two ends.

In this sample, this clonotype turned up many times. The chain employs TRBV11-1 and TRBJ2-7; D might be TRBD2 (5 bases). The CDR3 totals 14 residues. CDR1 and CDR2 (germline): SGHAT, FQDESV (reference sequence). Trimming removed 4 bases at V and 1 base at J, with 11 bases between. CDR3 residues: CASSSRGISYEQYF. The CDR3 DNA reads TGTGCCAGCAGCTCACGGGGAATTTCCTACGAGCAGTACTTC.

This clonotype was observed many times. At one of its ends the junction is not consistent with the germline gene, which may arise from a read error. J is TRBJ2-7 and V is TRBV7-2, with TRBD2 matching over 9 bases. CDR3 size: 15 residues. Per the germline V gene, CDR1 is SGHTA and CDR2 is FQGNSA. CDR3 DNA: TGTGCCAGCAGATTAGCGGGAGAGGCGGGGGACGAGCAGTACTTC. Protein: CASRLAGEAGDEQYF.

A few counts support this clonotype. J is TRBJ2-7 and V is TRBV10-1; D is uncertain. V was shortened by 0 bases and J by 2 bases, with 2 bases between the two germline ends. This CDR3 is 12 amino acids long. CDR1 and CDR2 (germline): WNHNN, SYGVQD (reference sequence). In DNA, the CDR3 is TGCGCCAGCAGTGAGTCCCCCTACGAGCAGTACTTC. Translated: CASSESPYEQYF.

This clonotype has at least ten counts. V gene TRBV12-3 or TRBV12-4 combines with J gene TRBJ2-7, with 9 nucleotides matching TRBD1. The V and J ends lost 3 bases and 3 bases, in that order; junction bases with no gene match: 3. The CDR3 length is 14 residues. The CDR3 region is CASSFGQGFYEQYF. The CDR3 region has the DNA TGTGCCAGCAGTTTCGGACAGGGGTTCTACGAGCAGTACTTC.

This clonotype was recorded a few times. The V gene is TRBV3-1, the J gene TRBJ1-1; the D gene is possibly TRBD1 (5 bases). CDR1 is LGHDT and CDR2 is YNNKEL in the germline V gene (reference sequence). The V gene lost 3 bases and the J gene lost 1 base, with 9 bases spanning the gap. This CDR3 region has 14 residues. The CDR3 region is CASSQEGPNTEAFF. The CDR3 coding sequence is TGTGCCAGCAGCCAGGAGGGGCCGAACACTGAAGCTTTCTTT.

This clonotype came up many times. The chain carries TRBV7-2 and TRBJ2-1; TRBD2 matches at 12 bases. The V gene end was trimmed by 1 base and the J gene end by 5 bases; junction bases not matched to a gene: 9. The germline V gene has CDR1 SGHTA and CDR2 FQGNSA. CDR3 size: 18 residues. The DNA of the CDR3 is TGTGCCAGCAGCTTAGTCGCTAGCGGGAGGGCAGGGCACAATGAGCAGTTCTTC. It specifies CASSLVASGRAGHNEQFF.

This clonotype was observed a few times. The genes are TRBV19 and TRBJ2-1; D possibly corresponds to TRBD1 (6 bases). With 7 bases removed from V and 4 bases from J, the gap between germline ends came to 17 bases. Germline V gives CDR1 LNHDA, CDR2 SQIVND (reference sequence). The CDR3 sequence is 15 residues long. The CDR3 nucleotides read TGTGCCAGTAACTGGGGGCTTGGATCGTACAATGAGCAGTTCTTC. Protein sequence: CASNWGLGSYNEQFF.

The V gene is TRBV7-9, the J gene TRBJ1-1; D unresolved. V gave up 9 bases and J gave up 7 bases, with 12 bases separating them. CDR1 is SEHNR and CDR2 is FQNEAQ in the germline V gene (reference sequence). CDR3 length equals 11 residues. In nucleotides, the CDR3 is TGTGCCAGTGCCCCCGAATTTGAAGCTTTCTTT. It yields the protein CASAPEFEAFF.